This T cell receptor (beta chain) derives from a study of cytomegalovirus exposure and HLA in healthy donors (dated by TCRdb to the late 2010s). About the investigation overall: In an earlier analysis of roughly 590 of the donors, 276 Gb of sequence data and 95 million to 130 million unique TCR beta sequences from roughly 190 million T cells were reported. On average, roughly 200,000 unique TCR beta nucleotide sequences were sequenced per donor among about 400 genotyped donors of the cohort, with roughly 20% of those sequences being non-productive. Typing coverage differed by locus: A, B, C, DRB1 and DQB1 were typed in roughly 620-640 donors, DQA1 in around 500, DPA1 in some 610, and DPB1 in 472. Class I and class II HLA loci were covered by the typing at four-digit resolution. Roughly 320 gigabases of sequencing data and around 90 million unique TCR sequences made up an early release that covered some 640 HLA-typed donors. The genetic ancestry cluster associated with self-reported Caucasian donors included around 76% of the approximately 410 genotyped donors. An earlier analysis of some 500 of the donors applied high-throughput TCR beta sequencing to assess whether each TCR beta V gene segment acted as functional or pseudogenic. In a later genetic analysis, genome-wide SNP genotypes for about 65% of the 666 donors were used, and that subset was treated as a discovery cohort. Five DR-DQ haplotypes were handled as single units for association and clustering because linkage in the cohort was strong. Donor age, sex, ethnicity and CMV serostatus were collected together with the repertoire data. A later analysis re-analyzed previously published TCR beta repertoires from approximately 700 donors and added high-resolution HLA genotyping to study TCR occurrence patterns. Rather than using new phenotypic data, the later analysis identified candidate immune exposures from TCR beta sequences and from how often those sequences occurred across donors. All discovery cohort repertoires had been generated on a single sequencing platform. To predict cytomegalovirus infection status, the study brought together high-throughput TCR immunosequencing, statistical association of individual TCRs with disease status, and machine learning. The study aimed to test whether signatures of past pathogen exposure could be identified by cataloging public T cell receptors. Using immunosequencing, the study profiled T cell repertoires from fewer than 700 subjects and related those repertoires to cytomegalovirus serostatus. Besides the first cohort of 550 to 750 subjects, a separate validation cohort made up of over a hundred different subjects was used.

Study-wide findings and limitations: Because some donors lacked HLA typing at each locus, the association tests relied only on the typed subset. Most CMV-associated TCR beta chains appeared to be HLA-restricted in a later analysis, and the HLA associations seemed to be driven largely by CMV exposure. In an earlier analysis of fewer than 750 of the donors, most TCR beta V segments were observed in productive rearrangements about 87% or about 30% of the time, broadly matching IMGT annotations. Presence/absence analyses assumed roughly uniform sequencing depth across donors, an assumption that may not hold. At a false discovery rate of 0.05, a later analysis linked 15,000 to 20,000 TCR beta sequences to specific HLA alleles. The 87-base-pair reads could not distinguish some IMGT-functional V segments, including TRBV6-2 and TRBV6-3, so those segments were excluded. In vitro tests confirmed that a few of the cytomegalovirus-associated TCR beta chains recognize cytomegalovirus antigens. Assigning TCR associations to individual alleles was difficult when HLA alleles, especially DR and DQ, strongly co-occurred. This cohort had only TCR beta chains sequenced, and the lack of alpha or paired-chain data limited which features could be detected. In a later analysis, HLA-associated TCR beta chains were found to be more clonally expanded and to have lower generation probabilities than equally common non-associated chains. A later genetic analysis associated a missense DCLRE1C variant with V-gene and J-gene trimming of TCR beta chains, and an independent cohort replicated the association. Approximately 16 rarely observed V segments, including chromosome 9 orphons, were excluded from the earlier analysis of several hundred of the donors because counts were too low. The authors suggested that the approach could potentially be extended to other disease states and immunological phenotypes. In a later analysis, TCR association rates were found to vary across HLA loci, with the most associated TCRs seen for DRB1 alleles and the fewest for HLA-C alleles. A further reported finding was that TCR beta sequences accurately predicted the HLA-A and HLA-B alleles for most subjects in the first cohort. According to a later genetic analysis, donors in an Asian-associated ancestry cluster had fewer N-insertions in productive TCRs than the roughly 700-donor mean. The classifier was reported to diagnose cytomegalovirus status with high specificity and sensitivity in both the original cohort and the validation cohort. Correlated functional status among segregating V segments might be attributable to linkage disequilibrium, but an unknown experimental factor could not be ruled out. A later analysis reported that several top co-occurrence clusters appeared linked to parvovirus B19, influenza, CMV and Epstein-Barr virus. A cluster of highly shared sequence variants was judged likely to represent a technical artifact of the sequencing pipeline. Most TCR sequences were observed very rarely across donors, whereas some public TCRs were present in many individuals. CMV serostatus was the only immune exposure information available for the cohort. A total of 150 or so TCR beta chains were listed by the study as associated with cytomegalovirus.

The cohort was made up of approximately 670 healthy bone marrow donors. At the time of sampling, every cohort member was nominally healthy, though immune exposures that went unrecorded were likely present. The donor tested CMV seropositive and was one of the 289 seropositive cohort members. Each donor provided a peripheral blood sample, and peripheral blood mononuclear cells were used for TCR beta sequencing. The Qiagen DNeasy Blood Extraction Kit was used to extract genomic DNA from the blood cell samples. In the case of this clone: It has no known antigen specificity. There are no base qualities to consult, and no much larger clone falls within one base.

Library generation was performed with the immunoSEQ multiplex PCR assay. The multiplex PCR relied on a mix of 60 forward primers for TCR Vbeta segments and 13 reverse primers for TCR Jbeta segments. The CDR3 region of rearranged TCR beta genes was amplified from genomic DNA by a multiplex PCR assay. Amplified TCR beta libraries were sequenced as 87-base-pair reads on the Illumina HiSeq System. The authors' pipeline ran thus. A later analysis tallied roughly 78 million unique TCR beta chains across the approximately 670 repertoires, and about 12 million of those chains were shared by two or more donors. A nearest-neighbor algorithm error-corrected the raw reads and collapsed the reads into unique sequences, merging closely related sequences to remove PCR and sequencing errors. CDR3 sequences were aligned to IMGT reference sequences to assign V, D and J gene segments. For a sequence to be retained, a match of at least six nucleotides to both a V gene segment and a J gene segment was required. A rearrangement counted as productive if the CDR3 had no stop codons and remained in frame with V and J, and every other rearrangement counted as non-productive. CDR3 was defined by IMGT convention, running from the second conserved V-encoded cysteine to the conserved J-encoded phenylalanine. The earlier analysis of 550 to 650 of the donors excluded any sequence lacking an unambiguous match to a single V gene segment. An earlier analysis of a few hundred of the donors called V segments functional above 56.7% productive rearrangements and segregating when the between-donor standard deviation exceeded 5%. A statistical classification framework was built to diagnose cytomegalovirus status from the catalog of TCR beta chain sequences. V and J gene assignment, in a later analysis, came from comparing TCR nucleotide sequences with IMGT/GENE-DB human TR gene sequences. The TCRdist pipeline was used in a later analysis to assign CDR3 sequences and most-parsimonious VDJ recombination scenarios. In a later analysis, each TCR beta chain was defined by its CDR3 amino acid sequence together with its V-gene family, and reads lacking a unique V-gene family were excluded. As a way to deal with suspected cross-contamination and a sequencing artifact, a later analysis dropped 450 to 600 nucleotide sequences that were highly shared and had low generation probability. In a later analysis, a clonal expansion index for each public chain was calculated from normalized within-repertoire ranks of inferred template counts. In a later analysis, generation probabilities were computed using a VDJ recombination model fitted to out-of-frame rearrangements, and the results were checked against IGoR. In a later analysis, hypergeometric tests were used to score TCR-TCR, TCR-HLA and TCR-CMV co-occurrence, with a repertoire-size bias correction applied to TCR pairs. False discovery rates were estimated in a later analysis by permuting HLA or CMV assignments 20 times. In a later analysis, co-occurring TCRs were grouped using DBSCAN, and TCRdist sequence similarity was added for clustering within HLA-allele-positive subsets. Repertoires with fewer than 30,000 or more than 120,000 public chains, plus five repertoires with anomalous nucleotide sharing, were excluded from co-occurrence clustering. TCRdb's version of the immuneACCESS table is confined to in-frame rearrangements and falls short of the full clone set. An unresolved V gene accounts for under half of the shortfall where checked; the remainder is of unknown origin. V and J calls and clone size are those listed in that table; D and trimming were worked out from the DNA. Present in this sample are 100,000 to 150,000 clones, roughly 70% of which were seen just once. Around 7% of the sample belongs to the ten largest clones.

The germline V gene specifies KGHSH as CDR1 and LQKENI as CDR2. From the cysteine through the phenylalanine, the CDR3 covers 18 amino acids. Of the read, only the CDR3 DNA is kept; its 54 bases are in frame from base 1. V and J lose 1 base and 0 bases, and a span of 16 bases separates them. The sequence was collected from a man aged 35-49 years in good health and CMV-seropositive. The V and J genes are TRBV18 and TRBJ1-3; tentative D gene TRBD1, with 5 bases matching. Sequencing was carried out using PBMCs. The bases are TGTGCCAGCTCACCACTGTCATTGGGGGGACTCTCTGGAAACACCATATATTTT. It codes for CASSPLSLGGLSGNTIYF.